This T cell receptor beta chain was sequenced during a study of control samples from healthy donors and cancer patients (dated by TCRdb to between 2020 and 2021). The library relied on the immunoSEQ multiplex PCR assay. TCRdb took this table from immuneACCESS and kept in-frame rearrangements with V and J called. Such tables lack part of the clones; where checked against another copy, unresolved V genes explain under half of the gap, and the rest is unexplained. The sample records about 220,000 clones, about 94% of which are singletons. The ten top clones hold more than 1.3% of the sample. Comments on this clone: The antigen this receptor binds is unknown. No base qualities exist here, and no much larger clone lies one base off it.

This sequence originates from a man aged 50 or older in good health. Sequences were obtained from blood.

The CDR3 reads CATSDFGGTVQETQYF. The DNA is as follows: TGTGCCACCAGTGATTTTGGGGGGACAGTGCAAGAGACCCAGTACTTC. The chain is encoded by TRBV24-1 joined to TRBJ2-5; TRBD1 could be the D gene, as 7 bases match. V and J lose 1 base and 2 bases, and a span of 13 bases separates them. The CDR3, from cysteine to phenylalanine, totals 16 residues. The entry retains the CDR3 DNA only, 48 bases that are in frame from base 1. The germline V gene sets CDR1 to KGHDR and CDR2 to SFDVKD.